Listed below are T cell receptor beta chains from one sample, sequenced in a study of control samples from healthy donors and cancer patients. Sequencing was performed with immunoSEQ multiplex PCR; in TCRdb, only in-frame clones are kept and a portion is missing. The data contain some 45,000 clones, approximately 87% of them singletons. Sequencing was performed on blood. All receptors come from a man in his sixties in good health. CDR3s include the opening cysteine and the closing phenylalanine or tryptophan. D genes are given only for firm matches. For some rows the clone size is stated as once, few or many, or as a class when expanded; others skip it.

CDR3aa,CDR3nt,abundance,j_gene,d_gene,v_gene
CASSESHGTGVNQPQHF,TGTGCCAGCAGTGAATCCCACGGGACAGGGGTCAATCAGCCCCAGCATTTT,-,TRBJ1-5,TRBD1,TRBV27
CASNPGTSDTDTQYF,TGTGCCAGCAACCCCGGGACTAGCGATACAGATACGCAGTATTTT,-,TRBJ2-3,TRBD2,TRBV7-9
CATSGGTSGKPLFTDTQYF,TGTGCCACCAGTGGTGGGACTAGCGGGAAACCCCTATTCACAGATACGCAGTATTTT,-,TRBJ2-3,TRBD2,TRBV24-1
CASSQHGTARNQPQHF,TGTGCCAGCAGCCAGCATGGGACAGCTAGGAATCAGCCCCAGCATTTT,-,TRBJ1-5,TRBD1,TRBV3-1/TRBV3-2
CASSLASGSGYTF,TGTGCCAGCAGCTTAGCGTCAGGGTCCGGCTACACCTTC,few,TRBJ1-2,-,TRBV7-2
CASSQEGQGGGRETQYF,TGCGCCAGCAGCCAAGAAGGTCAGGGCGGGGGTCGGGAGACCCAGTACTTC,-,TRBJ2-5,TRBD2,TRBV4-1
CASSPPFYEQYF,TGTGCCAGCAGTCCACCGTTTTACGAGCAGTACTTC,-,TRBJ2-7,-,TRBV27
CASSQDRDWRFGELFF,TGCGCCAGCAGCCAAGATAGGGACTGGCGGTTCGGGGAGCTGTTTTTT,few,TRBJ2-2,-,TRBV4-3
CASSYSEQALRNTIYF,TGTGCCAGCAGTTACTCGGAACAAGCCTTGAGAAACACCATATATTTT,-,TRBJ1-3,-,TRBV6-5
CASSETTAGIQYF,TGTGCCAGCAGTGAAACCACGGCGGGCATTCAGTACTTC,-,TRBJ2-4,-,TRBV6-4
CASRELFPGFGYTF,TGTGCCAGCAGGGAGCTTTTCCCCGGTTTCGGCTACACCTTC,-,TRBJ1-2,-,TRBV2
CASSFWGQGKSFF,TGTGCCAGCAGTTTTTGGGGACAGGGGAAGTCGTTCTTT,few,TRBJ1-1,TRBD1,TRBV28
CASSLAVGQLAGVYEQYF,TGCGCCAGCAGCCTAGCTGTAGGCCAACTAGCGGGGGTCTACGAGCAGTACTTC,-,TRBJ2-7,TRBD2,TRBV4-1
CATTDTNTGELFF,TGTGCCACTACGGACACGAACACCGGGGAGCTGTTTTTT,few,TRBJ2-2,-,TRBV19
CASSLQPSINEQFF,TGTGCCAGCAGCTTACAGCCTAGTATTAATGAGCAGTTCTTC,-,TRBJ2-1,-,TRBV7-2
CASSIEGNQPQHF,TGTGCCAGCAGCATTGAGGGCAATCAGCCCCAGCATTTT,-,TRBJ1-5,-,TRBV28
CASSFYSKNTGELFF,TGTGCCAGCAGCTTTTACAGTAAAAACACCGGGGAGCTGTTTTTT,few,TRBJ2-2,-,TRBV5-6
CASSWRQDQPQHF,TGTGCCAGCAGTTGGAGACAGGATCAGCCCCAGCATTTT,once,TRBJ1-5,-,TRBV27
CASSSDRAGDYGYTF,TGTGCCAGCAGTTCGGACAGGGCCGGGGACTATGGCTACACCTTC,few,TRBJ1-2,TRBD1,TRBV28
CASSHQTGATEAFF,TGTGCCAGCAGTCACCAGACAGGGGCCACTGAAGCTTTCTTT,-,TRBJ1-1,TRBD1,TRBV28
CASSLPEGLPDEQFF,TGTGCCAGCAGCCTCCCTGAAGGACTCCCCGATGAGCAGTTCTTC,-,TRBJ2-1,-,TRBV11-3
CASSEGSGSSYEQYF,TGTGCCAGCAGTGAAGGGAGCGGGAGCTCCTACGAGCAGTACTTC,-,TRBJ2-7,TRBD2,TRBV6-1
CASSQEPPWTQYF,TGTGCCAGCAGCCAAGAGCCCCCGTGGACGCAGTATTTT,-,TRBJ2-3,-,TRBV14
CASRATGPNYGYTF,TGTGCCAGCAGGGCGACAGGGCCTAACTATGGCTACACCTTC,-,TRBJ1-2,TRBD1,TRBV5-6
CASRTGGGYNEQFF,TGTGCCAGCAGAACAGGGGGCGGGTACAATGAGCAGTTCTTC,-,TRBJ2-1,TRBD1,TRBV27
CASSYEGGTTDTQYF,TGTGCCAGCAGTTACGAGGGGGGGACCACAGATACGCAGTATTTT,-,TRBJ2-3,-,TRBV6-5
CASSTGSSGNTIYF,TGTGCCAGCAGTACAGGGAGCTCTGGAAACACCATATATTTT,-,TRBJ1-3,-,TRBV7-9
CSVDRGGNTEAFF,TGCAGCGTTGACAGGGGAGGGAACACTGAAGCTTTCTTT,-,TRBJ1-1,-,TRBV29-1
CASRDRLNTEAFF,TGTGCCAGCAGGGACAGACTGAACACTGAAGCTTTCTTT,-,TRBJ1-1,-,TRBV7-9
CASSIRSSYNSPLHF,TGTGCCAGTAGTATCCGGAGCTCCTATAATTCACCCCTCCACTTT,-,TRBJ1-6,-,TRBV19
CSAGTYGYTF,TGCAGTGCTGGCACCTATGGCTACACCTTC,once,TRBJ1-2,-,TRBV20-1
CASSLSQGDTGELFF,TGCGCCAGCAGCTTGTCCCAGGGGGACACCGGGGAGCTGTTTTTT,few,TRBJ2-2,TRBD1,TRBV5-1
CSGSLGPGSGYTF,TGCAGTGGTAGTTTGGGCCCGGGGTCAGGCTACACCTTC,-,TRBJ1-2,-,TRBV20-1
CSASNTMNTEAFF,TGCAGTGCTAGTAACACCATGAACACTGAAGCTTTCTTT,-,TRBJ1-1,-,TRBV20-1
CASSFGLAGGTYEQYF,TGTGCCAGCAGCTTTGGACTAGCGGGAGGAACTTACGAGCAGTACTTC,-,TRBJ2-7,TRBD2,TRBV5-5
CASRTGGNQPQHF,TGTGCCAGCAGGACAGGGGGGAATCAGCCCCAGCATTTT,-,TRBJ1-5,TRBD1,TRBV2
CSAAPDLIAFF,TGCAGTGCTGCCCCTGATCTGATCGCTTTCTTT,-,TRBJ1-1,-,TRBV20-1
CASKAGYNEQFF,TGTGCCAGCAAAGCGGGTTACAATGAGCAGTTCTTC,once,TRBJ2-1,-,TRBV2
CASSLKGGGPYNEQFF,TGTGCCAGCAGCTTAAAAGGTGGTGGCCCATACAATGAGCAGTTCTTC,-,TRBJ2-1,-,TRBV7-9
CASSLDLGASGDFFGQETQYF,TGCGCCAGCAGCTTGGACCTTGGGGCTAGCGGGGACTTTTTTGGCCAAGAGACCCAGTACTTC,once,TRBJ2-5,TRBD2,TRBV5-1
CAISEGGQGVYEQYF,TGTGCCATCAGTGAGGGGGGACAGGGGGTGTACGAGCAGTACTTC,-,TRBJ2-7,TRBD1,TRBV10-3
CASRFVRDSANQPQHF,TGTGCCAGTAGGTTCGTCCGGGACAGCGCCAATCAGCCCCAGCATTTT,-,TRBJ1-5,TRBD1,TRBV19
CASSDGPVLGTQYF,TGTGCCAGCAGTGATGGACCGGTCTTGGGGACCCAGTACTTC,few,TRBJ2-5,-,TRBV2
CASGSGTGYGYTF,TGTGCCAGCGGTTCAGGCACTGGGTATGGCTACACCTTC,-,TRBJ1-2,-,TRBV7-8
CASSVDLRAEAFF,TGTGCCAGCAGCGTAGATTTAAGGGCTGAAGCTTTCTTT,-,TRBJ1-1,-,TRBV9
CASSYSWGNEQFF,TGTGCCAGCAGTTACTCATGGGGGAATGAGCAGTTCTTC,-,TRBJ2-1,-,TRBV6-5
CASMGQSSYNEQFF,TGTGCCAGTATGGGACAGAGCTCCTACAATGAGCAGTTCTTC,once,TRBJ2-1,TRBD1,TRBV19
CASSFPLDGGNSPLHF,TGTGCCAGCAGCTTCCCGCTGGACGGCGGTAATTCACCCCTCCACTTT,-,TRBJ1-6,-,TRBV7-9
CASLGRKSNQPQHF,TGTGCCAGTCTGGGACGGAAGAGCAATCAGCCCCAGCATTTT,few,TRBJ1-5,-,TRBV19
CASSLGTSGGYQETQYF,TGCGCCAGCAGCTTGGGGACGAGCGGGGGGTACCAAGAGACCCAGTACTTC,-,TRBJ2-5,TRBD2,TRBV5-1
CSVDRGRLNPATEAFF,TGCAGCGTTGACAGGGGGCGGTTGAATCCGGCGACTGAAGCTTTCTTT,-,TRBJ1-1,TRBD1,TRBV29-1
CASSLGEPGLAGARAETQYF,TGTGCCAGCAGTTTGGGAGAACCGGGACTAGCGGGAGCACGGGCGGAGACCCAGTACTTC,-,TRBJ2-5,TRBD2,TRBV11-3
CASSKATDSAAYEQYF,TGTGCCAGCAGCAAAGCGACGGACAGCGCCGCCTACGAGCAGTACTTC,-,TRBJ2-7,-,TRBV21-1
CASSQTWNYGYTF,TGTGCCAGCAGCCAAACATGGAACTATGGCTACACCTTC,few,TRBJ1-2,-,TRBV4-2
CASSQGGTGREKLFF,TGCGCCAGCAGCCAGGGAGGGACAGGGAGAGAAAAACTGTTTTTT,-,TRBJ1-4,TRBD1,TRBV4-3
CASSPPGVYNSPLHF,TGTGCCAGCAGCCCTCCAGGTGTTTATAATTCACCCCTCCACTTT,-,TRBJ1-6,-,TRBV14